This T cell receptor (beta chain) was identified during a study of cytomegalovirus exposure and HLA in healthy donors. Sequenced by immunoSEQ multiplex PCR; TCRdb stores in-frame clones only, minus some. The sample lists around 50,000 clones; over 85% were seen once. The CDR3 covers 15 residues. Germline V gives CDR1 SGHRS, CDR2 YFSETQ. Trimming at V came to 4 bases and at J to 9 bases, leaving 7 bases not matched to a gene. General study findings and limits: Subsequent analysis showed first-cohort TCR clusters tending to co-occur in 120 validation repertoires. As confirmed in vitro, a few CMV-associated chains were specific for CMV antigens. Reports showed the classifier diagnosing cytomegalovirus status with high specificity and sensitivity.

For this clone: Its matching antigen is unknown.

The V gene is TRBV5-1, the J gene TRBJ1-6, with TRBD1 matching 10 bases. The TCR originated in a woman aged 18-29 years in good health and CMV-seropositive. The sample was PBMCs. The CDR3 reads CASSVTGTGASPLHF. The CDR3 DNA follows: TGCGCCAGCAGCGTAACCGGGACAGGGGCTTCACCCCTCCACTTT.